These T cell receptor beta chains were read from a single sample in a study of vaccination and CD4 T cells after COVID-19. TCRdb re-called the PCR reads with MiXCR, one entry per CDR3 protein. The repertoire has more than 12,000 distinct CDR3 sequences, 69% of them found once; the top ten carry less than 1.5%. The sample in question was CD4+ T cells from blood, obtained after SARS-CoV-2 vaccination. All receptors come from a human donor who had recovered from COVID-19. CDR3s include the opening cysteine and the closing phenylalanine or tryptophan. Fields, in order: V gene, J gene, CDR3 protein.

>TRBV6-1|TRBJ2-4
CASRRGGGNIQYF
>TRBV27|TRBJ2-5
CASSSKRLGRETQYF
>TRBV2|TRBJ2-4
CASSDQGKVIQYF
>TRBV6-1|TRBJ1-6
CASSKSVPGGGAAPLHF
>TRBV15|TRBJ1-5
CATSRVTGNQPQHF
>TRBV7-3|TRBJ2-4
CASRMQGKNIQYF
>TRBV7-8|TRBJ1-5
CASSLLDRTITHNQPQHF
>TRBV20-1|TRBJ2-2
CSASPAGGGTGELFF
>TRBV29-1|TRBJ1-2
CSAPQTGHSGYTF
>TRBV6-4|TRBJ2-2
CASSDSTSTGELFF
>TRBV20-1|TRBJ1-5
CSALTPHSNQPQHF
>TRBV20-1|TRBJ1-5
CSAAKFGTENQPQHF
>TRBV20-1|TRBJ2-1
CSAPPSGRTDEQFF
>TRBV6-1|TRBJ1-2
CASSPGINYGYTF
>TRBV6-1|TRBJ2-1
CASSGVSYNEQFF
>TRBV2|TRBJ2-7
CASSTDTLEQYF
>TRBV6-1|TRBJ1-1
CASSFRPHNTEAFF
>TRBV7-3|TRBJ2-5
CASSLRPRETQYF
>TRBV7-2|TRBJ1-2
CASSFRDGTNYGYTF
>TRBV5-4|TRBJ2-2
CASSLVSTGELFF
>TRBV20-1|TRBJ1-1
CSARAPQGGNTEAFF
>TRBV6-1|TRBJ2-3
CASKNLAASTDTQYF
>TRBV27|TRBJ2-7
CASSFRGRGLLYRNYEQYF
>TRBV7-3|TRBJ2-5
CASSLLGLAETQYF
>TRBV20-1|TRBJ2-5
CSGGLGGETQYF
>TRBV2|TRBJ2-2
CASLRYTKGGELFF
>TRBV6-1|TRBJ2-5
CASSLNRGGETQYF
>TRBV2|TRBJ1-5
CASMQDREQPQHF
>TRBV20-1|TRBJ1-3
CSATGAGEAGNTIYF
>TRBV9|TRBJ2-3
CASSLGTSGLLTDTQYF
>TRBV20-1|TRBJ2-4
CSATSLSGRSKNIQYF
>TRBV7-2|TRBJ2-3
CTSSFVADTQYF
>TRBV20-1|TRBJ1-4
CSGVGLEEKLFF
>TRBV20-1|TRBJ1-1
CSARLANMGLNTEAFF
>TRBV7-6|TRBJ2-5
CASSRPGGETQYF
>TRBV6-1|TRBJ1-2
CASRRSGHYGYTF
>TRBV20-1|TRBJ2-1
CSARESGSIYNEQFF
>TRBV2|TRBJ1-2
CASSFQGAGYGYTF
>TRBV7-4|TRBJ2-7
CASSLPGLAGGRAYEQYF
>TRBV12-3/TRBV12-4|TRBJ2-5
CASSLAAGTGLAETQYF
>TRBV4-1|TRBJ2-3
CASSFLWGLGTDTQYF
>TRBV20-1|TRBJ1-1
CSARGGGNTEAFF
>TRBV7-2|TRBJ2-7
CASSLGGDPPLRNF
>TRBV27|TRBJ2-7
CASSLGRETYEQYF
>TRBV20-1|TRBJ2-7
CSASGQGGGEQYF
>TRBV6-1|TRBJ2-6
CASSRPGSGANVLTF
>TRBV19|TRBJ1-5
CASSISIGGPAQHF
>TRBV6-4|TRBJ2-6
CASSDSSPDRAMSLSGANVLTF
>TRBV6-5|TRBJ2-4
CASSYSGGLAKNIQYF
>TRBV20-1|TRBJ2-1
CSARPRRSRSYNEQFF
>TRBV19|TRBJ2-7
CASRNVGGGYEQYF
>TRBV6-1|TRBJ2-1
CASSQEREQFF
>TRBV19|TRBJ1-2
CASSISGAGISGGYTF
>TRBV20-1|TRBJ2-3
CSLTSGSDPGDTQYF
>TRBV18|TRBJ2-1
CASSPLVQGRTYNEQFF